The 9 T cell receptor beta chains below come from one sample, sequenced in a study of blood T cells in healthy people across ages. The second PCR ran about 6 to 12 cycles with a sample-barcoded 5' primer and J-beta primers. Each CDR3 protein gets one entry after TCRdb re-called the 5' RACE reads with MiXCR. The sample has approximately 1,700,000 distinct CDR3 sequences, 39% seen once. The sample taken for sequencing was blood. These receptors were taken from a human donor in good health.

J is TRBJ2-5 and V is TRBV9; possible D gene TRBD1, 6 bases. Trimming removed 0 bases at V and 5 bases at J, with 8 bases between. CDR1 SGDLS and CDR2 YYNGEE come from the germline V gene. The CDR3 runs 13 residues. The CDR3 here is CASSVEGEETQYF. The CDR3 coding sequence is TGTGCCAGCAGCGTAGAGGGGGAGGAGACCCAGTACTTC.

The V and J genes are TRBV27 and TRBJ1-5; 7 bases agree with TRBD1. The CDR3 covers 15 residues. V shed 2 bases, J shed 3 bases, and the junction held 4 bases outside the gene matches. Germline values: CDR1 MNHEY, CDR2 SMNVEV (reference sequence). CDR3 sequence (DNA): TGTGCCAGCAGTTTAGTGACAGGGACCAATCAGCCCCAGCATTTT. Translation: CASSLVTGTNQPQHF.

This chain uses TRBV2 with TRBJ2-3; 7 bases are shared with TRBD2. The CDR3 has 15 residues. J lost 1 base, V lost 3 bases, and 4 bases had no gene match. Germline V gene lookup returns CDR1 SNHLY and CDR2 FYNNEI. CDR3 residues: CASSDGTTGTDTQYF. CDR3 DNA: TGTGCCAGCAGTGATGGGACTACGGGCACAGATACGCAGTATTTT.

The chain links TRBV11-1 to TRBJ2-7; 11 positions agree with TRBD1. Germline loops: CDR1 SGHAT, CDR2 FQDESV (reference sequence). With V trimmed by 5 bases and J by 4 bases, 10 bases remained unmatched. The length of the CDR3 is 16 residues. This chain's CDR3 is CASSPFGTGGGYEQYF. DNA of the CDR3: TGTGCCAGCAGCCCCTTTGGGACAGGGGGAGGATACGAGCAGTACTTC.

The rearrangement joins TRBV6-5 to TRBJ2-1, with TRBD1 matching 7 bases. The V and J ends lost 3 bases and 4 bases, in that order; junction bases with no gene match: 12. The CDR3 loop spans 17 amino acids. The germline V gene encodes CDR1 MNHEY and CDR2 SVGAGI. The CDR3 sequence is CASSYEFEGALYNEQFF. Here the CDR3 DNA reads TGTGCCAGCAGTTATGAGTTCGAGGGGGCCTTGTACAATGAGCAGTTCTTC.

This clonotype was observed a single time. The genes are TRBV11-1 and TRBJ2-7; TRBD2 aligns across 8 bases. Germline V gene sequence: CDR1 SGHAT, CDR2 FQDESV (reference sequence). V lost 5 bases, J lost 6 bases, and 9 bases stayed unmatched. The CDR3 consists of 14 residues. CDR3 loop: CASSPDSGGREQYF. For the CDR3, the DNA is TGTGCCAGCAGCCCGGACTCGGGGGGGCGCGAGCAGTACTTC. Full variable domain (missing parts from reference TRBV11-1 and TRBJ2-7): EAEVAQSPRYKITEKSQAVAFWCDPISGHATLYWYRQILGQGPELLVQFQDESVVDDSQLPKDRFSAERLKGVDSTLKIQPAELGDSAMYLCASSPDSGGREQYFGPGTRLTVT.

Of note for this clonotype: Being one base from a much bigger clone, this may be a read error. The chain carries TRBV29-1 and TRBJ2-4, with D tentatively TRBD1 (6 bases). The last part of the DNA fits TRBJ2-5 better; the J call may be wrong. Germline V gene data show CDR1 as SQVTM and CDR2 as ANQGSEA. There are 13 residues in the CDR3. CDR3 loop: CSAGQRVPETQYF. The DNA of the CDR3 is TGCAGCGCAGGACAGAGGGTACCAGAGACCCAGTACTTC.

The chain combines TRBV6-1 with TRBJ2-3, with D uncertain. CDR1 and CDR2 (germline): MNHNS, SASEGT. CDR3 length equals 15 residues. The germline V and J ends were trimmed by 2 bases and 6 bases, with 15 bases remaining between them. The CDR3 region has the DNA TGTGCCAGCAGTGAATGGGGTCCGCTGATTGATACGCAGTATTTT. It yields the protein CASSEWGPLIDTQYF.

As DNA, the CDR3 is TGTGCCAGCAGCTCCCTACGGGAGTCTGAAGCTTTCTTT. Translated: CASSSLRESEAFF. The chain uses TRBV7-9 and TRBJ1-1; D uncertain. CDR3 length equals 13 residues. V lost 4 bases and J 6 bases, leaving 12 bases between the germline ends. The germline V gene encodes CDR1 SEHNR and CDR2 FQNEAQ (reference sequence).